This TCR beta chain was identified in a study of beta chain features in type 1 diabetes. About the research overall: Patients were similar to healthy donors in age and gender (as well as in cell yields). Study-level results: Cells carrying high TCR expression could end up over-represented when cDNA is sequenced. For patients, the naive, central memory and Treg TCRB repertoires appeared more alike than for healthy donors.

This CDR3 region has 15 residues. Germline V lookup: CDR1 GTSNPN, CDR2 SVGIG (reference sequence). V lost 0 bases and J lost 3; bases outside the gene matches: 5. Many counts were recorded for this clone. Antigen specificity is unknown. Expressed TCRB transcripts were sequenced, since all the RNA that had been isolated was reverse transcribed. Sequencing used immunoSEQ multiplex PCR; TCRdb keeps in-frame clones, though not all of them. The table records a few hundred thousand clones, approximately 14% of them present only once. The V and J genes are TRBV30 and TRBJ2-4, with 7 bases aligning to TRBD2. The source material was central memory CD4+ T cells from blood. The receptor was derived from a man aged 25-40 years in good health. The CDR3 DNA follows: TGTGCCTGGAGTGTACCTGCTAGCGGCAAAAACATTCAGTACTTC. Amino acid sequence: CAWSVPASGKNIQYF.